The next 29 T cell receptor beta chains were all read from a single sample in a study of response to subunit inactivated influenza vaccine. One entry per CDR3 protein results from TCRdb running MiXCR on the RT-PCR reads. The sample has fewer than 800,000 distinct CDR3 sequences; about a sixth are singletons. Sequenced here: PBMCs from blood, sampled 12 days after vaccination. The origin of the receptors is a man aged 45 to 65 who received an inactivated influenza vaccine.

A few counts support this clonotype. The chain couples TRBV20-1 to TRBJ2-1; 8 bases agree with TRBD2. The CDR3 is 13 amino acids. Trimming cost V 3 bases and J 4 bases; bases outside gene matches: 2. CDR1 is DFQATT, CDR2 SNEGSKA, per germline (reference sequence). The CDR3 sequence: CSASGGEYNEQFF. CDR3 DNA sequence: TGCAGTGCTAGCGGGGGGGAGTACAATGAGCAGTTCTTC.

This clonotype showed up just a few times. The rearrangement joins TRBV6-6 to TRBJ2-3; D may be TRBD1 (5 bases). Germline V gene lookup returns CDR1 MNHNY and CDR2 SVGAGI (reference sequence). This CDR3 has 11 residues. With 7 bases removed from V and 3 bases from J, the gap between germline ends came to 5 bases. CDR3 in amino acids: CASKGTDTQYF. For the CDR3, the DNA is TGTGCCAGCAAGGGGACAGATACGCAGTATTTT.

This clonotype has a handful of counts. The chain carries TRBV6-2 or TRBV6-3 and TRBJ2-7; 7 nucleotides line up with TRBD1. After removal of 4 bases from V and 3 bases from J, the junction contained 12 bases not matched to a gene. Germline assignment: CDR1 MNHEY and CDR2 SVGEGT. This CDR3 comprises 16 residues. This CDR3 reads CASSSTRDRNFYEQYF. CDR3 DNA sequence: TGTGCCAGCAGTTCTACCCGGGACAGAAACTTCTACGAGCAGTACTTC.

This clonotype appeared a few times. CDR3 nucleotide sequence: TGTGCCAGCAGGGGGGGACAGGGTCAGGGCAATCAGCCCCAGCATTTT. Translated: CASRGGQGQGNQPQHF. The chain has TRBV28 and TRBJ1-5, with 9 bases matching TRBD1. The length of the CDR3 is 16 residues. Germline V CDR1 and CDR2: MDHEN, SYDVKM. The trim removed 6 bases at V and 2 bases at J, leaving 8 bases unmatched.

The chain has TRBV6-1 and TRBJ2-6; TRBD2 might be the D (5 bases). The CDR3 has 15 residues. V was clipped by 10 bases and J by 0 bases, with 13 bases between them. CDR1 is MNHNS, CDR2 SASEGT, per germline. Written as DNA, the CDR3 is TGTGCCACCTCTATCGGGAACTCTGGGGCCAACGTCCTGACTTTC. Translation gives CATSIGNSGANVLTF.

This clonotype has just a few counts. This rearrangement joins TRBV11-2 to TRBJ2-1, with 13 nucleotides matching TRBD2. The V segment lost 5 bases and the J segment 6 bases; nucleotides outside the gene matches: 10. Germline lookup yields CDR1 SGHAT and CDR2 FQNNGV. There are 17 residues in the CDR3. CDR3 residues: CASSPGLAGVKPNEQFF. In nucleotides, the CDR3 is TGTGCCAGCAGCCCAGGACTAGCGGGGGTAAAACCCAATGAGCAGTTCTTC.

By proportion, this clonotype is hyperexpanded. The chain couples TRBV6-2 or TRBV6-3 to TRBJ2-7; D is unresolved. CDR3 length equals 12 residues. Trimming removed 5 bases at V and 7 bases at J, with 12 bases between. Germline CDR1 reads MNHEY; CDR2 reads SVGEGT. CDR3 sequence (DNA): TGTGCCAGCAGTCCAAACATCGGGGAGCAGTACTTC. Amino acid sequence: CASSPNIGEQYF.

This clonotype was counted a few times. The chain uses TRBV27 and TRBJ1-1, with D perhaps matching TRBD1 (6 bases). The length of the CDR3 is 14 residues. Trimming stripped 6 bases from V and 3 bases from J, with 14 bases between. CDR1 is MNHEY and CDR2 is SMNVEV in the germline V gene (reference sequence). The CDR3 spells CASRETGIHTEAFF. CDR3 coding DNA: TGTGCCAGCAGGGAAACAGGGATACACACTGAAGCTTTCTTT.

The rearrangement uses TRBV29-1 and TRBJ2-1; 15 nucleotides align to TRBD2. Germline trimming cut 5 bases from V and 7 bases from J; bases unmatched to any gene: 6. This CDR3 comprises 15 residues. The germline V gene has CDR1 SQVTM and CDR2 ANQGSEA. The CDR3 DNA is TGCAGCGTTAGGACGGGACTAGCGGGAGGTAATGAGCAGTTCTTC. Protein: CSVRTGLAGGNEQFF.

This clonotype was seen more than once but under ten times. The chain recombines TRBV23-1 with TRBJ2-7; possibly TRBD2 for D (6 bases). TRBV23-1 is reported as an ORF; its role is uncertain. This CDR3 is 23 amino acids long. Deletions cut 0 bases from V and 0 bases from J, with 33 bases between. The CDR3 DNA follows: TGCGCCAGCAGTCAATCCGGGACTTTACTGGGGCTAGCGCAAACTCACGACTCCTACGAGCAGTACTTC. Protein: CASSQSGTLLGLAQTHDSYEQYF.

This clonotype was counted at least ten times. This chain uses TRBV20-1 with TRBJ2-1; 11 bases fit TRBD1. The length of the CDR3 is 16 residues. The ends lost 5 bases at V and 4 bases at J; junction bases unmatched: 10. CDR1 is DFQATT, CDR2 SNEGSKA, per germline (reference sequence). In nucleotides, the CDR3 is TGCAGTGCTCAAGGACAGGGGGCTTACCTTTACAATGAGCAGTTCTTC. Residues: CSAQGQGAYLYNEQFF.

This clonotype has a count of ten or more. CDR3 in DNA: TGTGCCAGCAGCCAAGATCTCGTCAGTTCGAGCTCCTATAATTCACCCCTCCACTTT. It translates to CASSQDLVSSSSYNSPLHF. The chain carries TRBV3-1 and TRBJ1-6; D is ambiguous. Looked up from germline, CDR1 is LGHDT and CDR2 is YNNKEL (reference sequence). Deletions cut 0 bases from V and 0 bases from J, with 15 bases between. CDR3 length: 19 amino acids.

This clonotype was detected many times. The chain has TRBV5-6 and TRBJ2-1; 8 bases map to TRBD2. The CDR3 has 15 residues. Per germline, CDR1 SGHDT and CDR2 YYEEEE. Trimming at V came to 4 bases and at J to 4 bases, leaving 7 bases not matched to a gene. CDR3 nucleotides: TGTGCCAGCAGCCATGGAGCGGGAGCGTACAATGAGCAGTTCTTC. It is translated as CASSHGAGAYNEQFF.

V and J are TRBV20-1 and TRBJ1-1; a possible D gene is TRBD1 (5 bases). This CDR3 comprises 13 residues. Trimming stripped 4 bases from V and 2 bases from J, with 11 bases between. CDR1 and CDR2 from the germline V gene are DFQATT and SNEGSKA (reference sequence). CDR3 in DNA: TGCAGTGCTACCAGGGCCCCAAACACTGAAGCTTTCTTT. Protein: CSATRAPNTEAFF.

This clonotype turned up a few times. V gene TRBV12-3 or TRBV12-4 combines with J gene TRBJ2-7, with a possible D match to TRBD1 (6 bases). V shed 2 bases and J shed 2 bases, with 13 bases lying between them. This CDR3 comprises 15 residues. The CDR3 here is CASSLRIGGAYEQYF. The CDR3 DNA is TGTGCCAGCAGTTTACGAATAGGGGGTGCCTACGAGCAGTACTTC.

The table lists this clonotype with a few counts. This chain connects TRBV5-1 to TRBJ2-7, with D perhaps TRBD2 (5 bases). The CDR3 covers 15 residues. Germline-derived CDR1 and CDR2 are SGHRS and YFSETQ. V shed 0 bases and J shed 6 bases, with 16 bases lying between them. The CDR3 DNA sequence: TGCGCCAGCAGCTTGGACCGGACCCTCGGGATCGAGCAGTACTTC. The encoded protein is CASSLDRTLGIEQYF.

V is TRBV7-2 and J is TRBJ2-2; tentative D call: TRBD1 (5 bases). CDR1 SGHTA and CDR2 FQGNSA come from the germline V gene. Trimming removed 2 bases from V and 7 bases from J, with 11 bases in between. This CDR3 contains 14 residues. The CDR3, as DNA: TGTGCCAGCAGCTTACACTTGGGGCTCGGGGAGCTGTTTTTT. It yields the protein CASSLHLGLGELFF.

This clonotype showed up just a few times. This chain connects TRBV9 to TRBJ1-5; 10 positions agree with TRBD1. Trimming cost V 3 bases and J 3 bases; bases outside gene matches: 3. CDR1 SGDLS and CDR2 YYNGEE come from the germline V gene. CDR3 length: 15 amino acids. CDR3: CASSATGGHNQPQHF. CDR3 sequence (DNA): TGTGCCAGCAGCGCGACAGGGGGCCACAATCAGCCCCAGCATTTT.

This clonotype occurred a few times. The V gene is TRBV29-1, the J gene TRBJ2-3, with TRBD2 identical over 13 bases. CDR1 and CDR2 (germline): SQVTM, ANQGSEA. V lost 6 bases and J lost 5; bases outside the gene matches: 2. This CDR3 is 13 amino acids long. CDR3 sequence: CSVGLAGLDTQYF. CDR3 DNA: TGCAGCGTGGGACTAGCGGGGTTAGATACGCAGTATTTT.

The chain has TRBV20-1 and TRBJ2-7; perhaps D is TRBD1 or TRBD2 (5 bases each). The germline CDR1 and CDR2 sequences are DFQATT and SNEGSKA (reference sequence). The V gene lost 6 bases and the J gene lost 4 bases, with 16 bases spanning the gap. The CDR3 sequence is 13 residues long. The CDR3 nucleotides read TGCAGTGCGACCGGGACGGAACGGTACGAGCAGTACTTC. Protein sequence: CSATGTERYEQYF.

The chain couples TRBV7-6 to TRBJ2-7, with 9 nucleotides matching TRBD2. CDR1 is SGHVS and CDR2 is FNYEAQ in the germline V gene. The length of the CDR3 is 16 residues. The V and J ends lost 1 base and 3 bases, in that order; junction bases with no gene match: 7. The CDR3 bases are TGTGCCAGCAGCTTAGGTTCTAGCGGGGAGGGCTACGAGCAGTACTTC. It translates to CASSLGSSGEGYEQYF. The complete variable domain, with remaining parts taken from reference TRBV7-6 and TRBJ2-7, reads GAGVSQSPRYKVTKRGQDVALRCDPISGHVSLYWYRQALGQGPEFLTYFNYEAQQDKSGLPNDRFSAERPEGSISTLTIQRTEQRDSAMYRCASSLGSSGEGYEQYFGPGTRLTVT.

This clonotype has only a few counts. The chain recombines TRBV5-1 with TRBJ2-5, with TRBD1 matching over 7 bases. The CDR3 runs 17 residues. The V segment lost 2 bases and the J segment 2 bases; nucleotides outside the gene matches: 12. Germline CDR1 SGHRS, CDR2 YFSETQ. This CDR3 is CASSFLAFGTAQETQYF. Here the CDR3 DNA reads TGCGCCAGCAGCTTTCTTGCCTTCGGGACAGCTCAAGAGACCCAGTACTTC.

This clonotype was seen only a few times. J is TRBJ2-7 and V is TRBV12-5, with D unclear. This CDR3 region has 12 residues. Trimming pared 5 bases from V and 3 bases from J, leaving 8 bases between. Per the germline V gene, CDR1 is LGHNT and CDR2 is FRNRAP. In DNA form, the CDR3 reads TGTGCTAGTGGTCCCTCGTTCTACGAGCAGTACTTC. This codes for CASGPSFYEQYF. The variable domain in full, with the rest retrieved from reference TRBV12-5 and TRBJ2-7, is DARVTQTPRHKVTEMGQEVTMRCQPILGHNTVFWYRQTMMQGLELLAYFRNRAPLDDSGMPKDRFSAEMPDATLATLKIQPSEPRDSAVYFCASGPSFYEQYFGPGTRLTVT.

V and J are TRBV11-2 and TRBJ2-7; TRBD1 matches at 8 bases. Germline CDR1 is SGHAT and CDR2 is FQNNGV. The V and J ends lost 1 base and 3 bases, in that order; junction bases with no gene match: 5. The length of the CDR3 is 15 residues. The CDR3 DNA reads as TGTGCCAGCAGCTTAGTGTACAGGGGGAGCTACGAGCAGTACTTC. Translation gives CASSLVYRGSYEQYF. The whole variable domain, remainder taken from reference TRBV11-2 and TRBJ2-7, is EAGVAQSPRYKIIEKRQSVAFWCNPISGHATLYWYQQILGQGPKLLIQFQNNGVVDDSQLPKDRFSAERLKGVDSTLKIQPAKLEDSAVYLCASSLVYRGSYEQYFGPGTRLTVT.

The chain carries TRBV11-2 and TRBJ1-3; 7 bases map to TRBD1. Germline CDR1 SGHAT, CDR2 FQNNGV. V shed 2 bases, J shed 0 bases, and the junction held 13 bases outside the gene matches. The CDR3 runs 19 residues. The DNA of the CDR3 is TGTGCCAGCAGCTTACGGAGACAGGGAGGGGGGATCTCTGGAAACACCATATATTTT. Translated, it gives CASSLRRQGGGISGNTIYF. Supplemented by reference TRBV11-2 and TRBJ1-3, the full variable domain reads EAGVAQSPRYKIIEKRQSVAFWCNPISGHATLYWYQQILGQGPKLLIQFQNNGVVDDSQLPKDRFSAERLKGVDSTLKIQPAKLEDSAVYLCASSLRRQGGGISGNTIYFGEGSWLTVV.

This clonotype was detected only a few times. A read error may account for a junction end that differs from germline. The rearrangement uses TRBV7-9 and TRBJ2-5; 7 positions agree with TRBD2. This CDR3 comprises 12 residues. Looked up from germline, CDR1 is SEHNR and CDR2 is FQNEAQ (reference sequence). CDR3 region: CASSLEIGLGHF. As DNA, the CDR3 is TGTGCCAGCAGCTTAGAGATAGGACTAGGACATTTC.

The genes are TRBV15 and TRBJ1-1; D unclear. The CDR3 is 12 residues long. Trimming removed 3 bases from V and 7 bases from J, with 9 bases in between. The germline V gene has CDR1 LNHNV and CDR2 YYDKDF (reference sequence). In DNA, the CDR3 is TGTGCCACCAGCAGCGGACTGAATGAAGCTTTCTTT. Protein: CATSSGLNEAFF.

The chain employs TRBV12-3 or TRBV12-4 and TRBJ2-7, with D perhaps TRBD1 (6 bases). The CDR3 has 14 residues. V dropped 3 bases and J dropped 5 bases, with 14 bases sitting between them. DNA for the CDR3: TGTGCCAGCAGTTTTAGGCAGGGGCGGCACGAGCAGTACTTC. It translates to CASSFRQGRHEQYF.

As DNA, the CDR3 is TGTGCCAGCAGCTTTAAAGTCTCCGGGGAGCTGTTTTTT. It codes for CASSFKVSGELFF. V is TRBV7-8 and J is TRBJ2-2; D is unresolved. V was cut by 3 bases and J by 6 bases, with 8 bases left in between. The CDR3 loop spans 13 amino acids. Germline CDR1 reads SGHVS; CDR2 reads FQNEAQ.